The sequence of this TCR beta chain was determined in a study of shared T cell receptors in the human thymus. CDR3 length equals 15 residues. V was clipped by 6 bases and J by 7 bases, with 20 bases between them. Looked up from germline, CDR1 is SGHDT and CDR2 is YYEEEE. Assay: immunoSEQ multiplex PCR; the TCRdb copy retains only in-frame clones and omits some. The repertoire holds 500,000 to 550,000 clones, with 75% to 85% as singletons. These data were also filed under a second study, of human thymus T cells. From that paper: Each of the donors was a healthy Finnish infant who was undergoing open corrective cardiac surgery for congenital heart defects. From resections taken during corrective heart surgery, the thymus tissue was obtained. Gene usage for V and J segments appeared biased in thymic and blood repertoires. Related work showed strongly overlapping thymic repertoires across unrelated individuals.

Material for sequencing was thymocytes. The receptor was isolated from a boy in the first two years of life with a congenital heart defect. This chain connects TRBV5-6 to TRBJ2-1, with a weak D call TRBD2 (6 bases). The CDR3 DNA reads TGTGCCAGCACCCCATGGGGGGAACGGATTAATGAGCAGTTCTTC. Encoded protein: CASTPWGERINEQFF. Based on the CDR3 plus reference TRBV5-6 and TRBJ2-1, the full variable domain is DAGVTQSPTHLIKTRGQQVTLRCSPKSGHDTVSWYQQALGQGPQFIFQYYEEEERQRGNFPDRFSGHQFPNYSSELNVNALLLGDSALYLCASTPWGERINEQFFGPGTRLTVL.